This T cell receptor beta chain appears in the sequencing data of a study of blood T cell repertoires in COVID-19. Study details: PBMCs, B-cell-depleted T cells, or T cells provided the cDNA or gDNA that made up the material.

Measured with immunoSEQ multiplex PCR; TCRdb has only the in-frame clones, and not every one. The table includes around 280,000 clones, around nine tenths detected once. This clone was picked up many times. The CDR3 sequence is 16 residues long. Trimming took 3 bases from V and 1 from J, leaving 13 bases between them. CDR1 and CDR2 from the germline V gene are MGHRA and YSYEKL. Those who participated ranged in age from roughly 18 to 90 years and resided in about two dozen US areas. The clonotype originates from a woman aged 35 to 49 who had recovered from COVID-19. Sequencing used PBMCs or T cells enriched from blood (not recorded which). V gene TRBV4-1 combines with J gene TRBJ1-5, with D tentatively TRBD1 (5 bases). The CDR3 sequence is CASSHNSGSSNQPQHF. DNA of the CDR3: TGCGCCAGCAGCCACAACTCAGGGTCCAGCAATCAGCCCCAGCATTTT.